The 19 T cell receptor beta chains in this list originate from one sample, sequenced in a study of blood T cell repertoires in COVID-19. The data were produced by immunoSEQ multiplex PCR, yet TCRdb's version contains in-frame clones alone and is incomplete. The profile shows 20,000 to 25,000 clones, more than 85% of them singletons. What was sequenced was peripheral blood. The origin of the receptors is a woman between 70 and 85 years old with active COVID-19.

This rearrangement joins TRBV7-9 to TRBJ2-1; 11 nucleotides match TRBD2. The CDR3 is 15 amino acids. Germline V gene lookup returns CDR1 SEHNR and CDR2 FQNEAQ (reference sequence). J gave up 9 bases and V 5 bases, and 9 bases lay outside the gene matches. CDR3 in amino acids: CASSARLAGKIEQFF. Here the CDR3 DNA reads TGTGCCAGCAGCGCCCGACTAGCGGGAAAGATTGAGCAGTTCTTC.

This rearrangement joins TRBV7-2 to TRBJ1-2, with TRBD1 as a possible D gene (6 bases). The CDR3 runs to 13 residues. CDR1 is SGHTA and CDR2 is FQGNSA in the germline V gene. Trimming took 5 bases from V and 4 from J, leaving 11 bases between them. The CDR3 protein is CASSARGSYGYTF. The CDR3 nucleotides are TGTGCCAGCAGCGCCAGGGGCAGCTATGGCTACACCTTC. The whole variable domain, remainder taken from reference TRBV7-2 and TRBJ1-2, is GAGVSQSPSNKVTEKGKDVELRCDPISGHTALYWYRQSLGQGLEFLIYFQGNSAPDKSGLPSDRFSAERTGGSVSTLTIQRTQQEDSAVYLCASSARGSYGYTFGSGTRLTVV.

This clone showed up just a few times. The chain couples TRBV14 to TRBJ2-2; D is perhaps TRBD2 (5 bases). CDR1 SGHDN and CDR2 FVKESK come from the germline V gene. The length of the CDR3 is 14 residues. V lost 4 bases to trimming and J lost 4 bases, with 10 bases between them. The CDR3 region has the DNA TGTGCCAGCAGCCGCGGCGGGTCCACCGGGGAGCTGTTTTTT. This encodes CASSRGGSTGELFF.

V usage is TRBV9 and J usage is TRBJ2-3; TRBD2 matches at 9 bases. Germline lookup yields CDR1 SGDLS and CDR2 YYNGEE. The V gene end was trimmed by 3 bases and the J gene end by 4 bases; junction bases not matched to a gene: 6. This CDR3 is 15 amino acids long. The CDR3 coding sequence is TGTGCCAGCAGCGCTAGCGGGATTCATTCAGATACGCAGTATTTT. Its protein product is CASSASGIHSDTQYF. Looking up the rest from reference TRBV9 and TRBJ2-3 gives the full variable domain: DSGVTQTPKHLITATGQRVTLRCSPRSGDLSVYWYQQSLDQGLQFLIQYYNGEERAKGNILERFSAQQFPDLHSELNLSSLELGDSALYFCASSASGIHSDTQYFGPGTRLTVL.

The chain recombines TRBV18 with TRBJ1-2; unclear D gene. The germline V gene encodes CDR1 KGHSH and CDR2 LQKENI. There are 11 residues in the CDR3. V lost 2 bases, J lost 10 bases, and 8 bases lay in between. CDR3 bases: TGTGCCAGCTCACCAGGCAATATCTACACCTTC. Encoded protein: CASSPGNIYTF.

By frequency in the sample, this clone is hyperexpanded. The chain is built from TRBV7-9 and TRBJ2-7; TRBD2 might be the D (6 bases). Germline values: CDR1 SEHNR, CDR2 FQNEAQ (reference sequence). V dropped 5 bases and J dropped 1 base, with 18 bases sitting between them. CDR3 size: 16 residues. CDR3 sequence (DNA): TGTGCCAGCAGCATTCGTAAACCGGGACTTTCCTACGAGCAGTACTTC. Translating it yields CASSIRKPGLSYEQYF. Together with reference TRBV7-9 and TRBJ2-7, the CDR3 gives the full variable domain: DTGVSQNPRHKITKRGQNVTFRCDPISEHNRLYWYRQTLGQGPEFLTYFQNEAQLEKSRLLSDRFSAERPKGSFSTLEIQRTEQGDSAMYLCASSIRKPGLSYEQYFGPGTRLTVT.

The chain has TRBV19 and TRBJ1-1, with 7 bases that match TRBD1. The CDR3 is 15 amino acids. Trimming removed 7 bases from V and 1 base from J; junction bases left unmatched: 9. Germline V gives CDR1 LNHDA, CDR2 SQIVND (reference sequence). CDR3 DNA sequence: TGTGCCAGTACAAGAGGGGGCAGCCGGAACACTGAAGCTTTCTTT. As protein: CASTRGGSRNTEAFF.

The rearrangement uses TRBV9 and TRBJ1-2; 7 bases line up with TRBD1. V lost 1 base, J lost 1 base, and 4 bases stayed unmatched. CDR1 and CDR2 from the germline V gene are SGDLS and YYNGEE. CDR3 size: 15 residues. The CDR3 nucleotides read TGTGCCAGCAGCGTAATCTCAGGGGGTAACTATGGCTACACCTTC. Its translation is CASSVISGGNYGYTF.

The J gene is TRBJ1-1, the V gene TRBV10-3, with D perhaps TRBD1 (6 bases). The CDR3 length is 15 residues. Germline CDR1 ENHRY, CDR2 SYGVKD. The V end was cut by 8 bases, the J end by 3 bases, with 19 bases between. CDR3 protein: CAIGSGASVDTEAFF. DNA for the CDR3: TGTGCCATCGGTTCAGGGGCTTCGGTGGACACTGAAGCTTTCTTT.

The rearrangement joins TRBV28 to TRBJ1-2; D gene unclear. The V gene lost 5 bases and the J gene lost 8 bases, with 12 bases spanning the gap. The CDR3 totals 12 residues. From germline, CDR1 is MDHEN and CDR2 SYDVKM. CDR3 sequence reads: CASSADVEGYTF. The CDR3 DNA reads as TGTGCCAGCAGTGCTGACGTGGAGGGCTACACCTTC.

The chain recombines TRBV5-1 with TRBJ1-2; a weak D match, TRBD1 (5 bases). CDR1 and CDR2 (germline): SGHRS, YFSETQ. The CDR3 has 16 residues. Trimming took 0 bases from V and 3 from J, leaving 15 bases between them. CDR3 sequence: CASSLDPSARDYGYTF. The CDR3 DNA is TGCGCCAGCAGCTTGGACCCCTCCGCCAGGGACTATGGCTACACCTTC.

The V and J genes are TRBV6-5 and TRBJ1-2; TRBD1 aligns across 8 bases. CDR3 length: 13 residues. CDR1 is MNHEY and CDR2 is SVGAGI in the germline V gene. V gave up 6 bases and J gave up 3 bases; unmatched junction bases: 3. CDR3 sequence reads: CASRTGVDYGYTF. CDR3 nucleotides: TGTGCCAGCAGGACAGGGGTGGACTATGGCTACACCTTC.

The chain links TRBV6-5 to TRBJ2-7, with 7 bases matching TRBD2. V shed 4 bases, J shed 7 bases, and the junction held 7 bases outside the gene matches. Germline V gives CDR1 MNHEY, CDR2 SVGAGI. The CDR3 length is 13 residues. CDR3 in DNA: TGTGCCAGCAGTTTGACTAGCCTGTGGGAGCAGTACTTC. It codes for CASSLTSLWEQYF.

This chain connects TRBV24-1 to TRBJ1-2; possibly TRBD1 for D (5 bases). Germline V gene lookup returns CDR1 KGHDR and CDR2 SFDVKD. V lost 4 bases and J lost 4, with 12 bases in between. CDR3 length: 14 amino acids. CDR3 sequence (DNA): TGTGCCACCAGTGAATCAGGGTTGACCTATGGCTACACCTTC. This encodes CATSESGLTYGYTF.

The chain links TRBV28 to TRBJ1-2; no reliable D call. CDR3 size: 14 residues. The ends were cut back, 0 bases at V and 4 bases at J, with 9 bases in the middle. From germline, CDR1 is MDHEN and CDR2 SYDVKM. CDR3 region: CASSLWGITYGYTF. The DNA of the CDR3 is TGTGCCAGCAGTTTATGGGGCATAACCTATGGCTACACCTTC.

The chain carries TRBV4-1 and TRBJ2-5; 9 bases line up with TRBD2. The V and J ends lost 0 bases and 1 base, in that order; junction bases with no gene match: 6. Looked up from germline, CDR1 is MGHRA and CDR2 is YSYEKL. The CDR3 contains 17 residues. In DNA, the CDR3 is TGCGCCAGCAGCCAAGATCGGCCTAGCGGGACCCAAGAGACCCAGTACTTC. Translated: CASSQDRPSGTQETQYF.

The chain links TRBV10-3 to TRBJ2-3; TRBD2 might be the D (5 bases). Trimming shortened V by 2 bases and J by 2 bases, and 8 bases separated the two germline ends. CDR3 size: 14 residues. Germline V gives CDR1 ENHRY, CDR2 SYGVKD. The CDR3 reads CAISEGGSTDTQYF. The CDR3 coding sequence is TGTGCCATCAGTGAGGGCGGGTCCACAGATACGCAGTATTTT.

The gene calls are TRBV10-2 and TRBJ2-2, with a weak D call TRBD2 (6 bases). CDR1 is WSHSY and CDR2 is SAAADI in the germline V gene. Trimming pared 5 bases from V and 4 bases from J, leaving 11 bases between. This CDR3 has 14 residues. The CDR3 here is CASSSWGVTGELFF. CDR3 nucleotides: TGCGCCAGCAGTTCCTGGGGGGTCACCGGGGAGCTGTTTTTT.

The rearrangement uses TRBV2 and TRBJ1-2; 8 nucleotides align to TRBD1. The CDR3 contains 14 residues. CDR1 and CDR2 (germline): SNHLY, FYNNEI. V gave up 6 bases and J gave up 2 bases; unmatched junction bases: 5. This CDR3 reads CASRAQGVNYGYTF. The DNA for the CDR3 is TGTGCCAGCAGGGCACAGGGGGTAAACTATGGCTACACCTTC.